This TCR beta chain was recovered during a study of cytomegalovirus exposure and HLA in healthy donors. Study-wide context: From about 179 million T cells, an earlier analysis saw 110 million or so unique TCR beta sequences. Study-level findings and limits: In a later analysis, HLA-associated TCR beta chains were more clonally expanded than equally common others.

This clone was picked up a small number of times. Its specificity is unknown. The PCR employed 60 Vbeta primers together with 13 Jbeta primers. Methods used by the authors: Later reanalysis found roughly 80 million unique TCR beta chains, approximately 11 million of them shared. Sequenced by immunoSEQ multiplex PCR; TCRdb stores in-frame clones only, minus some. The V and J calls and the clone size are those of that table, but D and trimming were determined from the DNA. The data show 130,000 or so clones, about three quarters seen once. Sequenced sample: PBMCs. The origin of this receptor is a female donor in good health and CMV-seronegative.

In DNA form, the CDR3 reads TGTGCTGGGCTGCGCGCAGAGAACACTGAAGCTTTCTTT. It encodes CAGLRAENTEAFF. The chain combines TRBV12-5 with TRBJ1-1; D call uncertain. Germline V lookup: CDR1 LGHNT, CDR2 FRNRAP. CDR3 length: 13 amino acids. V was trimmed by 11 bases and J by 1 base, leaving 14 bases between them.